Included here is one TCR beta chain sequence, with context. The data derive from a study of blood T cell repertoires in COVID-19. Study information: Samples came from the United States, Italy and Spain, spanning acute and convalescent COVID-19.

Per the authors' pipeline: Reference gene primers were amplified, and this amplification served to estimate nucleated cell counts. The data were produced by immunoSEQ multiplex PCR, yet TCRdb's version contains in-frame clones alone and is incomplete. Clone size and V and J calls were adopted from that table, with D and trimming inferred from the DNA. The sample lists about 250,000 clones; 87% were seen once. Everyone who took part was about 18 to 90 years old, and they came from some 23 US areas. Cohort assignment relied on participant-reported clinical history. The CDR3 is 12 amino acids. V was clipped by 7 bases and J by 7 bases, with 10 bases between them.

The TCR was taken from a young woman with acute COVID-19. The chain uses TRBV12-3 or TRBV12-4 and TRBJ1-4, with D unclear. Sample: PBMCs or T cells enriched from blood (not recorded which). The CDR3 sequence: CASKEGSEKLFF. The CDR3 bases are TGTGCCAGCAAAGAGGGAAGTGAAAAACTGTTTTTT.